This T cell receptor beta chain appears in the sequencing data of a study of blood T cell repertoires in COVID-19. Study summary: From the United States, Italy and Spain came samples of acute and convalescent COVID-19. Sources were T cells, B-cell-depleted T cells, or PBMCs; the material itself was cDNA or gDNA.

Per the original methods: Amplifying reference gene primers gave estimates of nucleated cell counts. Method: immunoSEQ multiplex PCR; TCRdb's copy keeps in-frame clones and lacks some. V and J calls and clone size come straight from that table; D and trimming were deduced from the DNA. The table includes tens of thousands of clones, approximately 91% detected once. The germline V and J ends were trimmed by 2 bases and 2 bases, with 9 bases remaining between them. The CDR3 spans 14 residues. CDR1 and CDR2 (germline): SGHAT, FQNNGV. The TCR was taken from a woman aged 55-75 years with active COVID-19. The chain couples TRBV11-2 to TRBJ2-5; D perhaps matches TRBD1 (6 bases). Sequences were obtained from peripheral blood. The CDR3 spells CASSLTGYQETQYF. The CDR3 bases are TGTGCCAGCAGCTTAACAGGGTATCAAGAGACCCAGTACTTC.